Listed below are T cell receptor beta chains from one sample, sequenced in a study of blood T cells in healthy people across ages. TCRdb independently ran MiXCR on the 5' RACE reads; one entry per CDR3 protein. In the table there are 750,000 to 1,000,000 distinct CDR3 sequences, 29% of which are singletons. These data are also associated with another study on T cells of mothers and their children.

Sample: blood. These receptor sequences come from a woman in her 40s in good health. The CDR3 runs from the conserved cysteine through the conserved F or W. A D gene is named only where the DNA matches it firmly. Clone size is shown for a subset of rows, as once, few, many or a class of expanded clone.

clone_size j_call d_call v_call cdr3_aa cdr3_nt
many TRBJ2-1 - TRBV18 CASSPVTGTYNEQFF TGTGCCAGCTCACCTGTCACAGGGACCTACAATGAGCAGTTCTTC
many TRBJ2-4 TRBD1 TRBV15 CATSRPLGTGNIQYF TGTGCCACCAGCAGACCTCTAGGGACAGGAAACATTCAGTACTTC
many TRBJ2-7 - TRBV11-2 CASSLDQIAIYEQYF TGTGCCAGCAGCTTAGATCAGATAGCTATTTACGAGCAGTACTTC
- TRBJ1-1 - TRBV7-6 CASTPTGRRDTEAFF TGTGCCAGCACCCCAACGGGAAGGCGGGACACTGAAGCTTTCTTT
- TRBJ2-5 - TRBV18 CASSLGPLSGETQYF TGTGCCAGCTCACTCGGCCCCCTGAGTGGTGAGACCCAGTACTTC
many TRBJ2-7 TRBD1 TRBV6-5 CASSLEAGTGPYEQYF TGTGCCAGCAGTTTAGAGGCCGGGACAGGCCCCTACGAGCAGTACTTC
- TRBJ2-1 - TRBV7-3 CASSAVAGDFWQFF TGTGCCAGCAGCGCCGTCGCTGGGGATTTTTGGCAGTTCTTC
- TRBJ2-4 - TRBV29-1 CNARQRAKNIQYF TGCAACGCCCGACAGCGAGCCAAAAACATTCAGTACTTC
few TRBJ2-7 - TRBV5-4 CASSLASREQYF TGTGCCAGCAGCTTGGCCTCCCGCGAGCAGTACTTC
- TRBJ2-2 TRBD1 TRBV20-1 CSAGQEEMNTGELFF TGCAGTGCGGGACAGGAGGAGATGAACACCGGGGAGCTGTTTTTT
few TRBJ2-7 - TRBV28 CASRIGRSEQYF TGTGCCAGCAGGATAGGACGGAGCGAGCAGTACTTC
once TRBJ2-1 - TRBV5-1 CASSFDWRTYNEQFF TGCGCCAGCAGCTTCGACTGGCGGACCTACAATGAGCAGTTCTTC
many TRBJ2-7 - TRBV29-1 CSVEETGFPPGEQYF TGCAGCGTTGAAGAAACAGGGTTTCCCCCTGGCGAGCAGTACTTC
- TRBJ1-1 - TRBV6-6 CASKQTGNTEAFF TGTGCCAGCAAACAGACAGGGAACACTGAAGCTTTCTTT
few TRBJ2-7 - TRBV19 CASSIAAGSSYEQYF TGTGCCAGTAGTATTGCGGCAGGTTCCTCCTACGAGCAGTACTTC
- TRBJ2-7 - TRBV7-9 CASGLMTYEQYF TGTGCCTCAGGGCTCATGACCTACGAGCAGTACTTC
few TRBJ2-7 - TRBV7-2 CASSSGTLAYEQYF TGTGCCAGCAGCTCCGGGACCTTAGCCTACGAGCAGTACTTC
- TRBJ2-2 - TRBV6-1 CASTQARGELFF TGTGCCAGCACCCAGGCGCGCGGGGAGCTGTTTTTT
- TRBJ1-2 - TRBV7-2 CASSRRTDNYGYTF TGTGCCAGCAGCAGAAGGACAGATAACTATGGCTACACCTTC
few TRBJ2-1 TRBD2 TRBV6-4 CASSDSRGGIDEQFF TGTGCCAGCAGTGACTCCCGCGGGGGTATCGATGAGCAGTTCTTC
- TRBJ1-6 TRBD1 TRBV7-2 CASSLAGRTGNNSPLHF TGTGCCAGCAGCTTAGCGGGGCGGACAGGAAATAATTCACCCCTCCACTTT
many TRBJ1-5 - TRBV6-1 CASGQGTRSNQPQHF TGTGCCAGCGGTCAGGGGACCCGGAGCAATCAGCCCCAGCATTTT
many TRBJ2-7 - TRBV27 CASRPLETGSYEQYF TGTGCCAGCAGGCCCCTCGAGACGGGGTCCTACGAGCAGTACTTC